One sample yielded the 28 T cell receptor beta chains listed below, sequenced in a study of blood T cell repertoires in COVID-19. Here immunoSEQ multiplex PCR was the method, and the copy in TCRdb shows in-frame clones only, minus some. The repertoire holds over 400,000 clones, with approximately 83% as singletons. The specimen was peripheral blood. Receptor source: a human donor in a cohort sampled during active COVID-19.

The sample holds a few counts of this clone. J is TRBJ2-2 and V is TRBV19; D is undetermined. In germline, CDR1 is LNHDA, CDR2 SQIVND (reference sequence). The CDR3 contains 15 residues. V lost 3 bases, J lost 2 bases, and 10 bases lay in between. CDR3 nucleotide sequence: TGTGCCAGTAGTATTGTTAGAATAAACACCGGGGAGCTGTTTTTT. Translated: CASSIVRINTGELFF. Combining the CDR3 with reference TRBV19 and TRBJ2-2 gives the whole variable domain DGGITQSPKYLFRKEGQNVTLSCEQNLNHDAMYWYRQDPGQGLRLIYYSQIVNDFQKGDIAEGYSVSREKKESFPLTVTSAQKNPTAFYLCASSIVRINTGELFFGEGSRLTVL.

With respect to this clone: One end of the junction is discordant with germline, which a read error may explain. The genes are TRBV24-1 and TRBJ2-2; TRBD1 agrees at 8 bases. The CDR3 sequence is 17 residues long. Germline lookup yields CDR1 KGHDR and CDR2 SFDVKD. The CDR3 DNA reads TGTGCCACCAGTGAGCCTGGACAGGGTCCGAATACCGGGGAGCTGTTTTTT. This codes for CATSEPGQGPNTGELFF.

This clone was detected once. V usage is TRBV28 and J usage is TRBJ2-2; D gene uncertain. V shed 8 bases and J shed 1 base, with 8 bases lying between them. This CDR3 comprises 13 residues. Germline-derived CDR1 and CDR2 are MDHEN and SYDVKM. CDR3 region: CASSAGNTGELFF. In DNA, the CDR3 is TGTGCCAGCTCCGCAGGGAACACCGGGGAGCTGTTTTTT.

This clone was counted once. V is TRBV28 and J is TRBJ2-7, with a weak D call TRBD1 (6 bases). The CDR3 length is 15 residues. The V gene lost 6 bases and the J gene lost 6 bases, with 21 bases spanning the gap. The germline V gene encodes CDR1 MDHEN and CDR2 SYDVKM. In nucleotides, the CDR3 is TGTGCCAGCAGCGCCGGCCGCAGGGGTGGGGCCGAGCAGTACTTC. This encodes CASSAGRRGGAEQYF.

The table lists this clone with many counts. The V and J genes are TRBV4-2 and TRBJ1-2; D is uncertain. This CDR3 has 16 residues. Germline CDR1 and CDR2: LGHNA and YNFKEQ. V gave up 0 bases and J gave up 4 bases, with 15 bases separating them. CDR3 sequence (DNA): TGTGCCAGCAGCCAAGATCGGAGTCAAGATTTCTATGGCTACACCTTC. It encodes CASSQDRSQDFYGYTF.

This clone appeared once. The chain couples TRBV30 to TRBJ2-5; 7 bases align to TRBD1. J lost 5 bases, V lost 2 bases, and 8 bases had no gene match. Germline V gene data show CDR1 as GTSNPN and CDR2 as SVGIG (reference sequence). CDR3 length equals 14 residues. The CDR3 region has the DNA TGTGCCTGGAGTCGGGACAGTCATACCGAGACCCAGTACTTC. This encodes CAWSRDSHTETQYF.

The chain links TRBV7-8 to TRBJ1-3; D is ambiguous. The length of the CDR3 is 16 residues. V gave up 3 bases and J gave up 4 bases, with 16 bases separating them. Germline assignment: CDR1 SGHVS and CDR2 FQNEAQ. CDR3 protein: CASSFRLPVPGNTIYF. In nucleotides, the CDR3 is TGTGCCAGCAGCTTTCGACTGCCGGTCCCCGGAAACACCATATATTTT.

The chain carries TRBV6-5 and TRBJ2-7; the match to TRBD1 covers 11 bases. V dropped 7 bases and J dropped 5; count of bases not matched to a gene: 10. Germline V gene data show CDR1 as MNHEY and CDR2 as SVGAGI. The CDR3 is 15 residues long. CDR3 in amino acids: CASTKGDRGEDEQYF. The CDR3 nucleotides are TGTGCCAGCACTAAGGGGGACAGGGGGGAGGACGAGCAGTACTTC.

The gene calls are TRBV20-1 and TRBJ2-7; possible D gene TRBD2, 6 bases. V lost 3 bases and J lost 0, with 24 bases in between. The germline gives CDR1 DFQATT, CDR2 SNEGSKA (reference sequence). This CDR3 is built from 18 residues. The CDR3 spells CSASTRGKVAEGSYEQYF. In DNA, the CDR3 is TGCAGTGCTAGTACCCGGGGCAAGGTAGCGGAAGGCTCCTACGAGCAGTACTTC.

The chain combines TRBV19 with TRBJ2-7; the match to TRBD1 covers 8 bases. Trimming at V came to 3 bases and at J to 3 bases, leaving 7 bases not matched to a gene. Germline lookup yields CDR1 LNHDA and CDR2 SQIVND (reference sequence). The CDR3 totals 15 residues. In nucleotides, the CDR3 is TGTGCCAGTAGTATCTTAGACAGGGGTGTCTACGAGCAGTACTTC. This codes for CASSILDRGVYEQYF.

On this clone: Additional DNA sequences in this sample encode the identical CDR3. V usage is TRBV6-5 and J usage is TRBJ1-5, with D possibly being TRBD1 (5 bases). CDR1 and CDR2 from the germline V gene are MNHEY and SVGAGI. V gave up 6 bases and J gave up 0 bases, with 9 bases separating them. The CDR3 is 14 amino acids. The CDR3 coding sequence is TGTGCCAGCAGGCGACAGAATAGCAATCAGCCCCAGCATTTT. Encoded protein: CASRRQNSNQPQHF.

The rearrangement joins TRBV7-8 to TRBJ2-7, with 10 bases lining up with TRBD2. Germline CDR1 SGHVS, CDR2 FQNEAQ. Unmatched junction bases numbered 4, after V lost 2 bases and J lost 6 bases. The CDR3 is 14 residues long. CDR3 protein: CASSLLAGVAEQYF. DNA for the CDR3: TGTGCCAGCAGCTTACTAGCGGGAGTAGCCGAGCAGTACTTC.

V and J are TRBV7-2 and TRBJ2-1, with 14 bases lining up with TRBD2. The V and J ends lost 5 bases and 9 bases, in that order; junction bases with no gene match: 6. CDR3 size: 15 residues. CDR1 SGHTA and CDR2 FQGNSA come from the germline V gene. The CDR3 here is CASSLRLAGGGEQFF. CDR3 nucleotides: TGTGCCAGCAGCCTCCGACTAGCGGGAGGGGGTGAGCAGTTCTTC.

The chain employs TRBV18 and TRBJ2-7; the D gene is possibly TRBD1 (5 bases). Per the germline V gene, CDR1 is KGHSH and CDR2 is LQKENI. V lost 2 bases and J lost 2, with 7 bases in between. This CDR3 is 13 amino acids long. CDR3 DNA: TGTGCCAGCTCACCATCGGACACCTACGAGCAGTACTTC. Its protein is CASSPSDTYEQYF.

The chain links TRBV3-1 (or the pseudogene TRBV3-2) to TRBJ1-6, with D hard to call. V was shortened by 2 bases and J by 12 bases, with 26 bases between the two germline ends. The germline gives CDR1 LGHDT, CDR2 YNNKEL (reference sequence). This CDR3 is 18 amino acids long. The CDR3 region is CASSQTIVIGQAGGPLHF. CDR3 DNA sequence: TGTGCCAGCAGCCAAACTATTGTTATCGGGCAGGCGGGAGGACCCCTCCACTTT.

This chain links TRBV5-5 with TRBJ1-1, with 8 bases lining up with TRBD1. CDR3 length: 15 residues. V was pared by 4 bases and J by 1 base, with 6 bases of the junction left unmatched. Germline CDR1 SGHKS, CDR2 YYEKEE (reference sequence). CDR3 protein: CASSPGQGRNTEAFF. As DNA, the CDR3 is TGTGCCAGCAGCCCCGGACAGGGACGGAACACTGAAGCTTTCTTT.

The CDR3 sequence is CSVKESGNGELFF. CDR3 in DNA: TGCAGCGTCAAAGAATCGGGAAACGGGGAGCTGTTTTTT. This chain joins TRBV29-1 and TRBJ2-2, with a tentative D call TRBD2 (5 bases). The CDR3 has 13 amino acids. V was shortened by 6 bases and J by 7 bases, with 15 bases between the two germline ends. Per germline, CDR1 SQVTM and CDR2 ANQGSEA.

V usage is TRBV7-9 and J usage is TRBJ2-1; the D gene is possibly TRBD2 (5 bases). The CDR3 consists of 14 residues. Germline lookup yields CDR1 SEHNR and CDR2 FQNEAQ (reference sequence). Between the trimmed V and J ends, which lost 5 bases and 6 bases, there was a span of 14 bases. Written as DNA, the CDR3 is TGTGCCAGCAGCCCGGACTCCTCTCTCAATGAGCAGTTCTTC. It translates to CASSPDSSLNEQFF.

V and J are TRBV7-3 and TRBJ2-1, with D perhaps TRBD1 (6 bases). Per the germline V gene, CDR1 is SGHTA and CDR2 is FQGTGA. Trimming left V 6 bases short and J 15 bases short, with 18 bases between. This CDR3 region has 12 residues. This CDR3 is CASSLTNRDLFF. Here the CDR3 DNA reads TGTGCCAGCAGTCTGACCAACAGGGATCTGTTCTTC.

This rearrangement joins TRBV3-1 (or the pseudogene TRBV3-2) to TRBJ1-3; the D is unclear. Trimming left V 3 bases short and J 2 bases short, with 5 bases between. The CDR3 extends over 13 amino acids. Germline V gives CDR1 LGHDT, CDR2 YNNKEL (reference sequence). The CDR3 here is CASSQGPGNTIYF. The CDR3 DNA sequence: TGTGCCAGCAGCCAGGGCCCTGGAAACACCATATATTTT.

V is TRBV12-3 or TRBV12-4 and J is TRBJ1-4; no definite D call. V shed 7 bases and J shed 8 bases, with 14 bases lying between them. The CDR3 spans 13 residues. CDR3 residues: CASTTGSEEKLFF. The CDR3 nucleotides are TGTGCCAGCACCACGGGGTCTGAGGAAAAACTGTTTTTT.

This clone was observed a single time. V is TRBV30 and J is TRBJ1-2; D not certain. Germline-derived CDR1 and CDR2 are GTSNPN and SVGIG (reference sequence). The CDR3 runs to 14 residues. V lost 0 bases and J 2 bases, leaving 10 bases between the germline ends. The CDR3 reads CAWSVAFTNYGYTF. The CDR3 nucleotides are TGTGCCTGGAGTGTAGCTTTCACGAACTATGGCTACACCTTC.

The V gene is TRBV27, the J gene TRBJ2-1, with 11 bases aligning to TRBD2. CDR1 and CDR2 from the germline V gene are MNHEY and SMNVEV (reference sequence). There are 18 residues in the CDR3. Trimming took 8 bases from V and 0 from J; bases not matched to a gene: 12. The DNA for the CDR3 is TGTGCCAGCCTCGGGCTAGCGGGAGGATCAAGCTCCTACAATGAGCAGTTCTTC. This codes for CASLGLAGGSSSYNEQFF.

The V call is TRBV28, the J call TRBJ2-7, with 9 positions matching TRBD1. Germline CDR1 reads MDHEN; CDR2 reads SYDVKM. V shed 1 base and J 2 bases; nucleotides not matched to a gene: 6. The CDR3 length is 16 residues. For the CDR3, the DNA is TGTGCCAGCAGTTTATACGGGACAGGGATTGCCTACGAGCAGTACTTC. Translating it yields CASSLYGTGIAYEQYF.

This chain connects TRBV19 to TRBJ1-4; D gene uncertain. Per the germline V gene, CDR1 is LNHDA and CDR2 is SQIVND (reference sequence). V was pared by 6 bases and J by 8 bases, with 13 bases between. CDR3 length: 13 amino acids. CDR3 coding DNA: TGTGCCAGTAGGGCGGGTACTAGGGAAAAACTGTTTTTT. This encodes CASRAGTREKLFF.

This CDR3 reads CASSPRGQGGEKLFF. In DNA, the CDR3 is TGTGCCAGCAGCCCCAGGGGACAGGGTGGGGAAAAACTGTTTTTT. V gene TRBV6-5 combines with J gene TRBJ1-4; 9 bases are shared with TRBD1. After removal of 6 bases from V and 8 bases from J, the junction contained 10 bases not matched to a gene. The length of the CDR3 is 15 residues. The germline gives CDR1 MNHEY, CDR2 SVGAGI.

The gene calls are TRBV11-2 and TRBJ2-3, with D unclear. This CDR3 has 11 amino acids. Germline-derived CDR1 and CDR2 are SGHAT and FQNNGV. Trimming stripped 5 bases from V and 3 bases from J, with 3 bases between. CDR3 amino acids: CASSPTDTQYF. CDR3 nucleotide sequence: TGTGCCAGCAGCCCTACAGATACGCAGTATTTT.

In DNA form, the CDR3 reads TGTGCCAGCAGTTCCCAGGGGGCAATAGCCCATCAGCCCCAGCATTTT. Its translation: CASSSQGAIAHQPQHF. The chain recombines TRBV2 with TRBJ1-5; 8 positions match TRBD1. Germline CDR1 is SNHLY and CDR2 is FYNNEI. Trimming cost V 5 bases and J 5 bases; bases outside gene matches: 11. The CDR3 sequence is 16 residues long.